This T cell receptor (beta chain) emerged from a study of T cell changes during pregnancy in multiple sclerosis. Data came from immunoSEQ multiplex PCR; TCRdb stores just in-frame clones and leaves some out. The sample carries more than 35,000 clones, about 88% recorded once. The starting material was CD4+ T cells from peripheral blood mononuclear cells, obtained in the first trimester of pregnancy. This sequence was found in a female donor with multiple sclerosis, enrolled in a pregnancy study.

The CDR3 sequence: CASSLIARNTEAFF. The CDR3 coding sequence is TGCGCCAGCAGCTTGATAGCGAGGAACACTGAAGCTTTCTTT. The chain links TRBV5-1 to TRBJ1-1, with D unclear. The length of the CDR3 is 14 residues. V was cut by 1 base and J by 1 base, with 8 bases left in between. Germline assignment: CDR1 SGHRS and CDR2 YFSETQ.